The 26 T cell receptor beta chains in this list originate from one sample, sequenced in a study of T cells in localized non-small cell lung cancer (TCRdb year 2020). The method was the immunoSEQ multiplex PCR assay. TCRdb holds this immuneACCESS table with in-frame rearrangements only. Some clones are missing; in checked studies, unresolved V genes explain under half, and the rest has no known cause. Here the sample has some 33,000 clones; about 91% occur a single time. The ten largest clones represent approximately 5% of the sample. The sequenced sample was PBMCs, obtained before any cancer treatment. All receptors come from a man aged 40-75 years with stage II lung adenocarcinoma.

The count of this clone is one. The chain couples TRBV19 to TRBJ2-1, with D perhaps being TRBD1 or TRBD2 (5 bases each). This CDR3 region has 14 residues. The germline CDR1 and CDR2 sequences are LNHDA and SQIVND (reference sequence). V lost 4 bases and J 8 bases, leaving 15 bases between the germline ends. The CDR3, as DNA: TGTGCCAGTAGTACCGGGCGAGGGGACGATGAGCAGTTCTTC. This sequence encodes CASSTGRGDDEQFF.

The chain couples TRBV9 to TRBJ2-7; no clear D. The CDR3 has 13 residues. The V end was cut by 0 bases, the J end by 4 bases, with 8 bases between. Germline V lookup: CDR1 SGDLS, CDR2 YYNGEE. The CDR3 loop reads CASSVGSSYEQYF. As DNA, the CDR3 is TGTGCCAGCAGCGTAGGGTCAAGTTACGAGCAGTACTTC.

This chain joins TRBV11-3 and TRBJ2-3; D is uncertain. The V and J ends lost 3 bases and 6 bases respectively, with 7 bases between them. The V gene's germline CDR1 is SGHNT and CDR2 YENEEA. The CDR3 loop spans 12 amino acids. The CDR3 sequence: CASSFRADTQYF. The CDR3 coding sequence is TGTGCCAGCAGCTTCCGTGCGGATACGCAGTATTTT.

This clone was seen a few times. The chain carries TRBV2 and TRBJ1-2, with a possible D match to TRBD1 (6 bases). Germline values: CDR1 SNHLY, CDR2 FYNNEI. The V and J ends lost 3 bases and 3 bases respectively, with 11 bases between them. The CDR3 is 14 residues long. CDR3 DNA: TGTGCCAGCAGTGACAGGGGTGGGGACTATGGCTACACCTTC. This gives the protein CASSDRGGDYGYTF. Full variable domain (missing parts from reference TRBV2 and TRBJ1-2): EPEVTQTPSHQVTQMGQEVILRCVPISNHLYFYWYRQILGQKVEFLVSFYNNEISEKSEIFDDQFSVERPDGSNFTLKIRSTKLEDSAMYFCASSDRGGDYGYTFGSGTRLTVV.

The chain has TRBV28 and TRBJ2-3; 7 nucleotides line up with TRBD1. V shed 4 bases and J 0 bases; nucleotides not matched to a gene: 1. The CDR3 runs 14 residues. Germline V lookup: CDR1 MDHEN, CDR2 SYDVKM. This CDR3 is CASSWTGSTDTQYF. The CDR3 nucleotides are TGTGCCAGCAGTTGGACAGGAAGCACAGATACGCAGTATTTT. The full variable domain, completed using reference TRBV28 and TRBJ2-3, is DVKVTQSSRYLVKRTGEKVFLECVQDMDHENMFWYRQDPGLGLRLIYFSYDVKMKEKGDIPEGYSVSREKKERFSLILESASTNQTSMYLCASSWTGSTDTQYFGPGTRLTVL.

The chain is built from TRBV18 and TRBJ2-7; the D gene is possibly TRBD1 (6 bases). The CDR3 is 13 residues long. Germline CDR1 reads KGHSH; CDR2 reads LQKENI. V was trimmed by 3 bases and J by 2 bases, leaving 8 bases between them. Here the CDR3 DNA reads TGTGCCAGCTCACCTGAGGGGGCCTACGAGCAGTACTTC. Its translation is CASSPEGAYEQYF.

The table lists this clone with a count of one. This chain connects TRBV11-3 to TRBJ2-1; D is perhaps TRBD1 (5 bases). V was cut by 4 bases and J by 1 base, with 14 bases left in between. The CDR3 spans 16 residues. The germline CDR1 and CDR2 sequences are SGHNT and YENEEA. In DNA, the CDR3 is TGTGCCAGCAGCTCATCTTGGGGCGCATCCTACAATGAGCAGTTCTTC. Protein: CASSSSWGASYNEQFF.

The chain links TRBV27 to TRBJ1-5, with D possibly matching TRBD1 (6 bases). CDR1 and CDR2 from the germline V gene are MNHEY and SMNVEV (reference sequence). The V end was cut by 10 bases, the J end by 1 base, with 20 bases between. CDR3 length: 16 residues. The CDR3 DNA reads TGTGCCAACGGACAGAATCAGACACACAGCAATCAGCCCCAGCATTTT. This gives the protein CANGQNQTHSNQPQHF.

CDR3 nucleotide sequence: TGTGCCAGCAGCTTAGCCAGAGGGGCTAGCGGGGCAAACACCGGGGAGCTGTTTTTT. Translated, it gives CASSLARGASGANTGELFF. The chain uses TRBV7-9 and TRBJ2-2; TRBD2 matches at 9 bases. The CDR3 runs to 19 residues. The germline gives CDR1 SEHNR, CDR2 FQNEAQ (reference sequence). J lost 2 bases, V lost 0 bases, and 10 bases had no gene match.

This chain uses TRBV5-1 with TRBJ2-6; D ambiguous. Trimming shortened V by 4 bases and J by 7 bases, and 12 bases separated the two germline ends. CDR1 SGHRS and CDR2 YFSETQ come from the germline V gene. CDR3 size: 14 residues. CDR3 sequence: CASSPAVPANVLTF. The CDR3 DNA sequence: TGCGCCAGCAGCCCGGCGGTTCCAGCCAACGTCCTGACTTTC.

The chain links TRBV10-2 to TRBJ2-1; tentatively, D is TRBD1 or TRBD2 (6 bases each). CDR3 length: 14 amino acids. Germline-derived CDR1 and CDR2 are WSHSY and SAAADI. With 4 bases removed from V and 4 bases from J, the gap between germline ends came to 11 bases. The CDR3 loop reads CASSGGLAYNEQFF. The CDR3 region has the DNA TGCGCCAGCAGTGGGGGGCTAGCGTACAATGAGCAGTTCTTC.

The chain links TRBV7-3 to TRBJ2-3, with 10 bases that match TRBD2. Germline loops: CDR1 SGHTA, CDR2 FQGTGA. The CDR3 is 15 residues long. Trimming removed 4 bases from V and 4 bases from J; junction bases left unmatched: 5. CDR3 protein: CASSSLAGAPDTQYF. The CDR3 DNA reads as TGTGCCAGCAGCTCCCTAGCGGGAGCTCCAGATACGCAGTATTTT.

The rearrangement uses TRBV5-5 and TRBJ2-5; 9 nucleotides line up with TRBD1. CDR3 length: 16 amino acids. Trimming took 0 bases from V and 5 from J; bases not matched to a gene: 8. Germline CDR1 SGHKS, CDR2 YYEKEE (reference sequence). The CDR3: CASSLGAGTGHETQYF. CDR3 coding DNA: TGTGCCAGCAGCTTGGGGGCCGGGACAGGGCACGAGACCCAGTACTTC.

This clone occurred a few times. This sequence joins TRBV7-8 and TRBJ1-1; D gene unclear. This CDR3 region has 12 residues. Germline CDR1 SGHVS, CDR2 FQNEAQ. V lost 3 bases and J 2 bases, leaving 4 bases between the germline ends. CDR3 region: CASSFTNTEAFF. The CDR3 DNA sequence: TGTGCCAGCAGCTTTACAAACACTGAAGCTTTCTTT.

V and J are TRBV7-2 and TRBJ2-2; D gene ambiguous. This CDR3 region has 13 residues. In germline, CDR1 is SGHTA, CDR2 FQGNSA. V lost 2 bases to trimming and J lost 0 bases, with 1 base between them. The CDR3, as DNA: TGTGCCAGCAGCTTACCGAACACCGGGGAGCTGTTTTTT. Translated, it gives CASSLPNTGELFF.

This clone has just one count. CDR3: CASSRATSGGDNEQFF. As DNA, the CDR3 is TGTGCCAGCAGCCGCGCGACTAGCGGGGGGGACAATGAGCAGTTCTTC. The gene calls are TRBV4-2 and TRBJ2-1; 14 bases align to TRBD2. Germline V lookup: CDR1 LGHNA, CDR2 YNFKEQ. The CDR3 is 16 amino acids. V dropped 4 bases and J dropped 5; count of bases not matched to a gene: 4.

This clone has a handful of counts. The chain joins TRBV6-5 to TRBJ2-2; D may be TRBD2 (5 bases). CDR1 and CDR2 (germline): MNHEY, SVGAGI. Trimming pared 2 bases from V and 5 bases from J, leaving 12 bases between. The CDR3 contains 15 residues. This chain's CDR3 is CASSYPGLGTGELFF. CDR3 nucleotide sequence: TGTGCCAGCAGTTACCCGGGGTTGGGAACCGGGGAGCTGTTTTTT.

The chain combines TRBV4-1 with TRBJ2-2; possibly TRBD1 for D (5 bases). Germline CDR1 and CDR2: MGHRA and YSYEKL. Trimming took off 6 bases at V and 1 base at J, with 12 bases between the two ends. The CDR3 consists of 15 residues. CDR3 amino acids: CASSRAGMNTGELFF. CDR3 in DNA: TGCGCCAGCAGTAGGGCAGGGATGAACACCGGGGAGCTGTTTTTT.

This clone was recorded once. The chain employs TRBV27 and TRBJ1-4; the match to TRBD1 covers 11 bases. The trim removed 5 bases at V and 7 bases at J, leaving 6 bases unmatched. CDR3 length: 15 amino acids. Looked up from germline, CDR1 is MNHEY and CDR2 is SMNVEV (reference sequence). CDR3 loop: CASSPWTGGGEKLFF. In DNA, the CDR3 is TGTGCCAGCAGTCCTTGGACAGGGGGCGGTGAAAAACTGTTTTTT. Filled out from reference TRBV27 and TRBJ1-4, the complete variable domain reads EAQVTQNPRYLITVTGKKLTVTCSQNMNHEYMSWYRQDPGLGLRQIYYSMNVEVTDKGDVPEGYKVSRKEKRNFPLILESPSPNQTSLYFCASSPWTGGGEKLFFGSGTQLSVL.

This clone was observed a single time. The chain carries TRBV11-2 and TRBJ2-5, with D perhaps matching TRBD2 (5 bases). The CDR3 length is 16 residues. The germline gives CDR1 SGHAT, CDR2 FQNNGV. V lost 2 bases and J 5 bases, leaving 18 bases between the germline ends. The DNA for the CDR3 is TGTGCCAGCAGCTTATTCCGTTCGGGAAGTTACGAGACCCAGTACTTC. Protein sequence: CASSLFRSGSYETQYF.

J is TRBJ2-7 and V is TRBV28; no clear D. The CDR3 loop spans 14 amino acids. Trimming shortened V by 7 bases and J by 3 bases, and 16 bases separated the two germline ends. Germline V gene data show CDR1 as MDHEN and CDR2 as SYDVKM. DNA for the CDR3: TGTGCCAGCATCCGGAGAAACACTTACTACGAGCAGTACTTC. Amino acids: CASIRRNTYYEQYF.

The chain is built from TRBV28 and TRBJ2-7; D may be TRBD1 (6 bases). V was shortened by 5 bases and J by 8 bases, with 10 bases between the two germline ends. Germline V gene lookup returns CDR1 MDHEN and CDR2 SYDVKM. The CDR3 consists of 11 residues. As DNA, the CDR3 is TGTGCCAGCAGTCCGCAGGGGCAGCAGTACTTC. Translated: CASSPQGQQYF.

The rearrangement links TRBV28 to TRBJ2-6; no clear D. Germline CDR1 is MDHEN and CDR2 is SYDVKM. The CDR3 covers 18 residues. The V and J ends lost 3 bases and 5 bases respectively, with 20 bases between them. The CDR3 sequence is CASSFVRPSQSRANVLTF. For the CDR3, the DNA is TGTGCCAGCAGTTTTGTCCGTCCTTCACAAAGTCGGGCCAACGTCCTGACTTTC.

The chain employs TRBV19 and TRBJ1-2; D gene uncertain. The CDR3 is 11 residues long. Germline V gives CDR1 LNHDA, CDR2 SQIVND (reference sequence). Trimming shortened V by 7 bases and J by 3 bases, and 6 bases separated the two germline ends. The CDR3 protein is CASNRDYGYTF. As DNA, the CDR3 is TGTGCCAGTAATAGGGACTATGGCTACACCTTC. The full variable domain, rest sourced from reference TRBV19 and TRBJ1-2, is DGGITQSPKYLFRKEGQNVTLSCEQNLNHDAMYWYRQDPGQGLRLIYYSQIVNDFQKGDIAEGYSVSREKKESFPLTVTSAQKNPTAFYLCASNRDYGYTFGSGTRLTVV.

The CDR3 spells CASSLNYGGRETQYF. The CDR3 DNA is TGTGCCAGCAGCCTCAATTATGGGGGGCGAGAGACCCAGTACTTC. The chain uses TRBV6-5 and TRBJ2-5; D tentatively reads TRBD1 or TRBD2 (6 bases each). Germline CDR1 and CDR2: MNHEY and SVGAGI. V was clipped by 6 bases and J by 4 bases, with 18 bases between them. The CDR3 has 15 residues.

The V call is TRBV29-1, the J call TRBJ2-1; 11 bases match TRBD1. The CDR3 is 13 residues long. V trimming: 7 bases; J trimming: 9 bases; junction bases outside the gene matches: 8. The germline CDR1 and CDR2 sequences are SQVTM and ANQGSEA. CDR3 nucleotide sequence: TGCAGCGCTGGACAGGGGGCGGCCGGTGAGCAGTTCTTC. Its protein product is CSAGQGAAGEQFF.